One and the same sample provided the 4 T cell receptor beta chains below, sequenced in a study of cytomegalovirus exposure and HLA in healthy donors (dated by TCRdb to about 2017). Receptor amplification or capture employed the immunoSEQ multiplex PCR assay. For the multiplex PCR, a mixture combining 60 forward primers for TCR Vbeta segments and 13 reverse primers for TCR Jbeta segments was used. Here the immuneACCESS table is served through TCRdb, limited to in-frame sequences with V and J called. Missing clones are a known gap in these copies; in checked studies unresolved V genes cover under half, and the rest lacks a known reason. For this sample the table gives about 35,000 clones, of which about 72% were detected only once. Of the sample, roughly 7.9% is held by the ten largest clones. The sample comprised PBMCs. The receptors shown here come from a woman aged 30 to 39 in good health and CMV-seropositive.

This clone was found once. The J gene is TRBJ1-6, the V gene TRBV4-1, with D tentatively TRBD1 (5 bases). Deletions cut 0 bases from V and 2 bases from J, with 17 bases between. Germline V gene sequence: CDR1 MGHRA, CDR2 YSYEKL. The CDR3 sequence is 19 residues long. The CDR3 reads CASSQDNGRVGPYNSPLHF. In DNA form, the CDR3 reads TGCGCCAGCAGCCAAGATAACGGCAGGGTTGGACCCTATAATTCACCCCTCCACTTT.

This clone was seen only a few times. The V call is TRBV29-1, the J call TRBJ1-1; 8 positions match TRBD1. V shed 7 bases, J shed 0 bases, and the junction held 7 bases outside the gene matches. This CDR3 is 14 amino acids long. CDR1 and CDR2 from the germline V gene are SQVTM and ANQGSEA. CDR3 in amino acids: CSARGGQVNTEAFF. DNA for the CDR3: TGCAGCGCCCGAGGGGGACAGGTGAACACTGAAGCTTTCTTT.

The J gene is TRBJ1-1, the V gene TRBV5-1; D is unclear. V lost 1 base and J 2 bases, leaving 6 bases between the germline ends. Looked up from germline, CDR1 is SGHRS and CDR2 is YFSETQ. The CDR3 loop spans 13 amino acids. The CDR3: CASSLSVNTEAFF. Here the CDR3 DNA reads TGCGCCAGCAGCTTGTCCGTCAACACTGAAGCTTTCTTT.

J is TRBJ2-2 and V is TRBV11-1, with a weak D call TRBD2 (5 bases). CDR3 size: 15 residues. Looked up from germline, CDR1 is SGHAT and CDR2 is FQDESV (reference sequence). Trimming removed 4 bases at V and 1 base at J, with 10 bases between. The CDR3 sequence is CASSSVLGNTGELFF. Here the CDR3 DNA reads TGTGCCAGCAGCTCCGTACTAGGGAACACCGGGGAGCTGTTTTTT.